The clone carrying this T cell receptor beta chain was seen more than once but under ten times. Antigen unknown. Sequencing of DNA taken from cultured CD4+ T cells relied on the Oncomine TCR Beta short-read assay. From the PCR reads, TCRdb called clonotypes with MiXCR, one entry per CDR3 protein. The table includes about 23,000 distinct CDR3 sequences, roughly 44% detected once. The data were obtained in a study of vaccination and CD4 T cells after COVID-19. Indicated time point: late sampling 161 to 241 days after vaccination in three convalescent patients. Treatment noted: approximately 9-day PBMC culture with coronavirus spike peptide pools or control peptides (ViraFEST assay). TCR sequencing followed the expansion of antigen-specific T cells with peptide pools in ViraFEST. Study-wide results and caveats: Spike mono-reactive clones accounted for 304 of the 307 vaccine-specific clones found in convalescent patients. Analysis covered relatively few convalescent patients and lacked any early post-infection timepoints.

V was pared by 1 base and J by 6 bases, with 11 bases of the junction left unmatched. There are 16 residues in the CDR3. Germline V gives CDR1 LGHNA, CDR2 YNFKEQ. Sample: CD4+ T cells from blood, cultured in vitro, taken about 7 months after SARS-CoV-2 vaccination. This clonotype was sampled from a human donor who had recovered from COVID-19. The chain joins TRBV4-2 to TRBJ2-7; 8 bases align to TRBD2. Here the CDR3 reads CASSQGWNRGGSEQYF. For the CDR3, the DNA is TGTGCCAGCAGCCAAGGCTGGAACCGGGGGGGCTCCGAGCAGTACTTC.